This T cell receptor (beta chain) emerged from a study of CD4 T cell repertoires in COVID-19. Regarding the study as a whole: Between about 6 and 27% of SARS-CoV-2 clonotypes also appeared in SARS-CoV and/or HKU1 spike cultures.

Method: immunoSEQ multiplex PCR; TCRdb's copy keeps in-frame clones and lacks some. The sample records roughly 23,000 clones, roughly 91% being singletons. To note about this clone: No antigen is known for it.

These memory T cells were uncultured and sequenced directly after ex vivo isolation. The clonotype originates from a human donor who had COVID-19. This sample comprised central memory CD4+ T cells from blood, obtained before the COVID-19 pandemic.

The CDR3 region is CASSLATAAYGYTF. CDR3 nucleotide sequence: TGTGCCAGCAGCTTGGCGACTGCTGCCTATGGCTACACCTTC. The chain joins TRBV7-2 to TRBJ1-2; D gene unclear. The ends were cut back, 3 bases at V and 4 bases at J, with 12 bases in the middle. Germline-derived CDR1 and CDR2 are SGHTA and FQGNSA. The CDR3 has 14 residues.